This T cell receptor (beta chain) was identified in a study of blood T cell repertoires in COVID-19. The data were produced by immunoSEQ multiplex PCR, yet TCRdb's version contains in-frame clones alone and is incomplete. The table has 65,000 to 70,000 clones, approximately 92% seen once; the top ten hold around 13%. This clonotype was obtained from a human donor with active COVID-19. The donor label of this sample is uncertain. The sample consisted of peripheral blood.

DNA for the CDR3: TGTGCCAGTAGCTGGGCGGCGGGCCATGGCTACACCTTC. Amino acid sequence: CASSWAAGHGYTF. The chain is built from TRBV19 and TRBJ1-2, with unresolved D. Germline-derived CDR1 and CDR2 are LNHDA and SQIVND (reference sequence). The CDR3 sequence is 13 residues long. The V gene lost 6 bases and the J gene lost 6 bases, with 14 bases spanning the gap.